This TCR beta chain was identified in a study of T cell responses to AZD1222 COVID-19 vaccine. Findings and caveats of the study: At 160-218 and 743-854, vaccine-associated CD4 TCRs were dominant, and they spanned spike. Seropositivity was recorded at baseline in only 6 or 7 AZD1222 recipients.

The germline V gene encodes CDR1 WNHNN and CDR2 SYGVQD (reference sequence). The length of the CDR3 is 13 residues. V lost 3 bases and J 8 bases, leaving 13 bases between the germline ends. Recipients boosted at about 4 weeks or about 12 weeks are pooled. This clone came up once. What it recognizes is unknown. Clones were read by immunoSEQ multiplex PCR, and TCRdb kept only the in-frame ones, dropping some. Among approximately 270,000 clones listed, 90% to 95% were seen once. The material sequenced was peripheral blood, taken 28 days after the second AZD1222 dose. This chain connects TRBV10-1 to TRBJ1-2, with TRBD1 as a possible D gene (5 bases). This receptor was identified in an adult who received the AZD1222 COVID-19 vaccine. In DNA, the CDR3 is TGCGCCAGCAGTGAAGGGACGGGACGCGGCTACACCTTC. Protein product: CASSEGTGRGYTF.